A single sample is the source of the 19 T cell receptor beta chains below, sequenced in a study of blood T cell repertoires in COVID-19. Profiled with immunoSEQ multiplex PCR; TCRdb holds only in-frame clones, not every one. Here the sample spans around 260,000 clones, around 87% being singletons. The sequencing input was peripheral blood. These TCRs come from a woman between 45 and 60 years old with acute or convalescent COVID-19.

V is TRBV3-1 (or the pseudogene TRBV3-2) and J is TRBJ1-2, with TRBD1 as a possible D gene (6 bases). The germline CDR1 and CDR2 sequences are LGHDT and YNNKEL (reference sequence). V was shortened by 6 bases and J by 4 bases, with 15 bases between the two germline ends. This CDR3 spans 14 amino acids. DNA of the CDR3: TGTGCCAGCAGGGTGGGACAAGTGGGCTATGGCTACACCTTC. Residues: CASRVGQVGYGYTF.

The chain carries TRBV2 and TRBJ2-7; 8 nucleotides line up with TRBD1. With V trimmed by 8 bases and J by 7 bases, 13 bases remained unmatched. Germline CDR1 is SNHLY and CDR2 is FYNNEI. This CDR3 comprises 14 residues. The CDR3 bases are TGTGCCAGCTACCGGGACAGGAACCGTGGTGAGCAGTACTTC. Translation: CASYRDRNRGEQYF. The variable domain in full, with the rest retrieved from reference TRBV2 and TRBJ2-7, is EPEVTQTPSHQVTQMGQEVILRCVPISNHLYFYWYRQILGQKVEFLVSFYNNEISEKSEIFDDQFSVERPDGSNFTLKIRSTKLEDSAMYFCASYRDRNRGEQYFGPGTRLTVT.

V is TRBV7-3 and J is TRBJ1-2; possible D gene TRBD1, 5 bases. The CDR3 loop spans 16 amino acids. V lost 0 bases to trimming and J lost 2 bases, with 13 bases between them. The germline gives CDR1 SGHTA, CDR2 FQGTGA. Here the CDR3 DNA reads TGTGCCAGCAGCTTAACGGGGGGACCAGACAACTATGGCTACACCTTC. Protein sequence: CASSLTGGPDNYGYTF.

Only a few counts were recorded for this clone. The J gene is TRBJ2-2, the V gene TRBV24-1; 7 bases line up with TRBD1. Germline V CDR1 and CDR2: KGHDR, SFDVKD. There are 16 residues in the CDR3. J lost 6 bases, V lost 3 bases, and 9 bases had no gene match. CDR3 bases: TGTGCCACCAGTGATCTTCCCCAACAGGGGTCCGGGGAGCTGTTTTTT. Its protein is CATSDLPQQGSGELFF.

The chain has TRBV28 and TRBJ1-6; TRBD1 is a possible D gene (6 bases). CDR3 length: 15 residues. V dropped 1 base and J dropped 5 bases, with 9 bases sitting between them. Looked up from germline, CDR1 is MDHEN and CDR2 is SYDVKM. CDR3 protein: CASSLSGHNNSPLHF. DNA of the CDR3: TGTGCCAGCAGTTTATCGGGACATAATAATTCACCCCTCCACTTT. The full variable domain, completed using reference TRBV28 and TRBJ1-6, is DVKVTQSSRYLVKRTGEKVFLECVQDMDHENMFWYRQDPGLGLRLIYFSYDVKMKEKGDIPEGYSVSREKKERFSLILESASTNQTSMYLCASSLSGHNNSPLHFGNGTRLTVT.

The J gene is TRBJ1-1, the V gene TRBV18, with 7 nucleotides matching TRBD1. V dropped 3 bases and J dropped 4; count of bases not matched to a gene: 5. Germline V gene data show CDR1 as KGHSH and CDR2 as LQKENI. There are 14 residues in the CDR3. CDR3 protein: CASSPTGLTTEAFF. In DNA form, the CDR3 reads TGTGCCAGCTCACCGACAGGGCTTACCACTGAAGCTTTCTTT.

The V call is TRBV2, the J call TRBJ2-7, with a possible D match to TRBD1 (6 bases). Germline assignment: CDR1 SNHLY and CDR2 FYNNEI. Deletions cut 2 bases from V and 3 bases from J, with 11 bases between. The CDR3 consists of 14 residues. The CDR3 coding sequence is TGTGCCAGCAGTGAACGGACAGACTACTACGAGCAGTACTTC. It is translated as CASSERTDYYEQYF.

The genes are TRBV6-5 and TRBJ2-1, with D possibly being TRBD2 (6 bases). V lost 0 bases to trimming and J lost 5 bases, with 11 bases between them. Germline CDR1 and CDR2: MNHEY and SVGAGI. The CDR3 consists of 15 residues. The CDR3 sequence is CASSYSWDFDNEQFF. The CDR3, as DNA: TGTGCCAGCAGTTACTCGTGGGACTTTGACAATGAGCAGTTCTTC.

DNA for the CDR3: TGTGCCAGCAGCCAAGAGGGGGAGGGGGGCTATGGCTACACCTTC. Its protein product is CASSQEGEGGYGYTF. This sequence joins TRBV3-1 (or the pseudogene TRBV3-2) and TRBJ1-2; TRBD1 might be the D (6 bases). V was trimmed by 0 bases and J by 4 bases, leaving 12 bases between them. Germline CDR1 and CDR2: LGHDT and YNNKEL (reference sequence). The CDR3 loop spans 15 amino acids.

The table lists this clone with a few counts. This rearrangement joins TRBV5-4 to TRBJ1-5; D unresolved. Trimming removed 4 bases at V and 7 bases at J, with 9 bases between. In germline, CDR1 is SGHNT, CDR2 YYREEE (reference sequence). CDR3 size: 12 residues. In nucleotides, the CDR3 is TGTGCCAGCAGCGGGCCGGGGCAGCCCCAGCATTTT. Its protein product is CASSGPGQPQHF.

V gene TRBV5-1 combines with J gene TRBJ1-1; 7 nucleotides agree with TRBD1. Trimming cost V 4 bases and J 4 bases; bases outside gene matches: 7. Germline-derived CDR1 and CDR2 are SGHRS and YFSETQ. CDR3 length: 14 residues. The CDR3 coding sequence is TGCGCCAGCAGCCCCGACAGGGTTCGCACTGAAGCTTTCTTT. Its protein is CASSPDRVRTEAFF.

This chain connects TRBV6-2 or TRBV6-3 to TRBJ1-5, with D possibly TRBD1 on 6 matching bases. V was pared by 6 bases and J by 7 bases, with 16 bases between. The CDR3 runs to 14 residues. Germline lookup yields CDR1 MNHEY and CDR2 SVGEGT. As DNA, the CDR3 is TGTGCCAGCAGCTTAACAGGGACAAGGCAGCCCCAGCATTTT. Its translation is CASSLTGTRQPQHF.

The CDR3 DNA is TGTGCCAGCAGCTTCTTAGAGGCTTTGGAGACCCAGTACTTC. Its protein is CASSFLEALETQYF. The rearrangement links TRBV7-9 to TRBJ2-5; D remains ambiguous. Trimming stripped 3 bases from V and 5 bases from J, with 13 bases between. In germline, CDR1 is SEHNR, CDR2 FQNEAQ (reference sequence). This CDR3 spans 14 amino acids.

The V and J genes are TRBV5-6 and TRBJ2-7; no definite D call. CDR1 is SGHDT and CDR2 is YYEEEE in the germline V gene. The CDR3 runs to 13 residues. Trimming pared 2 bases from V and 3 bases from J, leaving 9 bases between. The CDR3, as DNA: TGTGCCAGCAGCTTCGACTTAAACTACGAGCAGTACTTC. It yields the protein CASSFDLNYEQYF.

This rearrangement joins TRBV2 to TRBJ2-6, with D perhaps TRBD1 (5 bases). The CDR3 totals 15 residues. Trimming stripped 4 bases from V and 0 bases from J, with 7 bases between. Germline V gene sequence: CDR1 SNHLY, CDR2 FYNNEI. The CDR3 reads CASSGDSSGANVLTF. Written as DNA, the CDR3 is TGTGCCAGCAGTGGCGACAGCTCTGGGGCCAACGTCCTGACTTTC.

V is TRBV30 and J is TRBJ1-1; no clear D gene. Germline loops: CDR1 GTSNPN, CDR2 SVGIG (reference sequence). The CDR3 has 13 residues. The V end was cut by 4 bases, the J end by 4 bases, with 13 bases between. CDR3 nucleotide sequence: TGTGCCTGGAAGTCGAGCTCAACCACTGAAGCTTTCTTT. It is translated as CAWKSSSTTEAFF.

This chain connects TRBV25-1 to TRBJ2-7; D is uncertain. Germline-derived CDR1 and CDR2 are MGHDK and SYGVNS. Trimming stripped 2 bases from V and 4 bases from J, with 12 bases between. The CDR3 loop spans 14 amino acids. The CDR3 DNA sequence: TGTGCCAGCAGTGAAGTGGGTAGCTCATACGAGCAGTACTTC. This gives the protein CASSEVGSSYEQYF.

V gene TRBV27 combines with J gene TRBJ2-7; 9 bases map to TRBD2. The CDR3 consists of 16 residues. Germline-derived CDR1 and CDR2 are MNHEY and SMNVEV (reference sequence). The V segment lost 3 bases and the J segment 2 bases; nucleotides outside the gene matches: 8. CDR3 sequence (DNA): TGTGCCAGCAGTTTCAAGGGGGGCGGGAGGGCCTACGAGCAGTACTTC. This encodes CASSFKGGGRAYEQYF.

The J gene is TRBJ1-5, the V gene TRBV20-1; D ambiguous. CDR3 length: 12 residues. The ends were cut back, 3 bases at V and 5 bases at J, with 8 bases in the middle. Per germline, CDR1 DFQATT and CDR2 SNEGSKA (reference sequence). The CDR3 DNA reads TGCAGTGCTAGTGTGGGAGATCAGCCCCAGCATTTT. It encodes CSASVGDQPQHF.